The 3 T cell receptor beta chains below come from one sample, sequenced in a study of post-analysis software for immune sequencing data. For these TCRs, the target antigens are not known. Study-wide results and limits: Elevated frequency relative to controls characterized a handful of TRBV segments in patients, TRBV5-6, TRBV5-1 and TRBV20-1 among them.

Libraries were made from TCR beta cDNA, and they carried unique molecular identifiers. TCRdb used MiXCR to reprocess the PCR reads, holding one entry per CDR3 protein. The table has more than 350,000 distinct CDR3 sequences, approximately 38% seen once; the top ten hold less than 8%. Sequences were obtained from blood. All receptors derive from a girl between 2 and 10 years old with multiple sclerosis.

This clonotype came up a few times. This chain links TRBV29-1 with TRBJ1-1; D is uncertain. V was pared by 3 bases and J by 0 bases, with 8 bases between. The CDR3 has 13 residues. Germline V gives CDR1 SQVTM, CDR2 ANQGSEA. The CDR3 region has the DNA TGCAGCGTTGAGCGCCAGCTGAACACTGAAGCTTTCTTT. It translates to CSVERQLNTEAFF.

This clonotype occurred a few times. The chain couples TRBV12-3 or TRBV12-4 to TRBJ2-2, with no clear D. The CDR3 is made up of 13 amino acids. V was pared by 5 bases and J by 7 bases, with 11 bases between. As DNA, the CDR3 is TGTGCCAGCAGTCTAGTGTTGGGCGGGGAGCTGTTTTTT. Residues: CASSLVLGGELFF.

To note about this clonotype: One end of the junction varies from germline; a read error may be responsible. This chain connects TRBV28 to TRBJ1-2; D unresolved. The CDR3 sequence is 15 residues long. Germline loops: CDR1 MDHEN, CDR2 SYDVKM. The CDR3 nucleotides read TGTGCCAGCAGTTTCCCGGGCGGAGCTAACCATGGCTACACCTTC. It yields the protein CASSFPGGANHGYTF.